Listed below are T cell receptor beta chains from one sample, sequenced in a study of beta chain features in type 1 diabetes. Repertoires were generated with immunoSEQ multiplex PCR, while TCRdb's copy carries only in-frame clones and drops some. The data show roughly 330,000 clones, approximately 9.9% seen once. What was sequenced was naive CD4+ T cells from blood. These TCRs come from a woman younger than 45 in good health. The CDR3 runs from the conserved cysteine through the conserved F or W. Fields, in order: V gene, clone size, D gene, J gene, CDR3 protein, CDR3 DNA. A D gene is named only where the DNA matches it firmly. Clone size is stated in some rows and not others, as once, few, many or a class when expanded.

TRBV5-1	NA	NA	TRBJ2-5	CASSSHRARETQYF	TGCGCCAGCAGCTCGCACAGGGCCAGGGAGACCCAGTACTTC
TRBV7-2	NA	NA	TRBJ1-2	CASSLQGDYGYTF	TGTGCCAGCAGCTTGCAAGGGGACTATGGCTACACCTTC
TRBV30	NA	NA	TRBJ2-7	CAWERGGGSYEQYF	TGTGCCTGGGAACGGGGAGGGGGGTCCTACGAGCAGTACTTC
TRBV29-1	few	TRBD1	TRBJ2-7	CSAGTGAYEQYF	TGCAGCGCCGGGACAGGGGCCTACGAGCAGTACTTC
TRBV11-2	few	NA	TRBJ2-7	CASSRGTWYEQYF	TGTGCCAGCAGCAGAGGAACGTGGTACGAGCAGTACTTC
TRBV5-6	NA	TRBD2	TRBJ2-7	CASSSLAASSYEQYF	TGTGCCAGCAGCTCACTAGCGGCGAGCTCCTACGAGCAGTACTTC
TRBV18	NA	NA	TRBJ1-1	CASSPLTDSGLNTEAFF	TGTGCCAGCTCACCGCTGACGGACAGCGGATTGAACACTGAAGCTTTCTTT
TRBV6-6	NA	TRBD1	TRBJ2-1	CASSYGRGLVNEQFF	TGTGCCAGCAGTTACGGCAGGGGGCTTGTGAATGAGCAGTTCTTC
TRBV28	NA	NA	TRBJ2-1	CASTPLPSNNEQFF	TGTGCCAGCACCCCGTTACCCAGTAACAATGAGCAGTTCTTC
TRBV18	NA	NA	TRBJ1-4	CASSRLPGGREKLFF	TGTGCCAGCTCACGCTTACCGGGGGGACGGGAAAAACTGTTTTTT
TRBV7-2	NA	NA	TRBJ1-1	CASSFVRGNTEAFF	TGTGCCAGCAGCTTTGTCAGGGGGAACACTGAAGCTTTCTTT
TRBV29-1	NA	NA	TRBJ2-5	CSVADSAETQYF	TGCAGCGTTGCCGACTCCGCCGAGACCCAGTACTTC
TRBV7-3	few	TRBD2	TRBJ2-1	CASSQGSLAGVGEQFF	TGTGCCAGCAGCCAGGGGTCGCTAGCGGGAGTGGGGGAGCAGTTCTTC
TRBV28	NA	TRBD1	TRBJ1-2	CASSSPGQGGGYTF	TGTGCCAGCAGTTCACCGGGACAGGGTGGTGGCTACACCTTC
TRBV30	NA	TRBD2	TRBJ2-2	CAWRTSGSTGELFF	TGTGCCTGGAGGACTAGCGGGAGTACCGGGGAGCTGTTTTTT
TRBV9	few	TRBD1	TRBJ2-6	CASSVGMTRQGVVSGANVLTF	TGTGCCAGCAGCGTAGGGATGACCCGACAGGGGGTGGTTAGTGGGGCCAACGTCCTGACTTTC
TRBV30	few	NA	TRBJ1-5	CAWSVSASNQPQHF	TGTGCCTGGAGTGTAAGTGCGAGCAATCAGCCCCAGCATTTT
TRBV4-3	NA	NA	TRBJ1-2	CASSQDTGNGYTF	TGCGCCAGCAGCCAAGATACAGGGAATGGCTACACCTTC
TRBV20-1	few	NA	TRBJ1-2	CSAPGTYGYTF	TGCAGTGCCCCGGGAACCTATGGCTACACCTTC
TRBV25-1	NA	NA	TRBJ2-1	CASSEKLGLGSDEQFF	TGTGCCAGCAGTGAAAAGTTGGGTTTGGGCTCTGATGAGCAGTTCTTC
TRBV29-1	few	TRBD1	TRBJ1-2	CSAGTGETGYTF	TGCAGCGCCGGGACAGGGGAGACTGGCTACACCTTC
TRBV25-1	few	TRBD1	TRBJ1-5	CASSGTGGAGSNQPQHF	TGTGCCAGCTCCGGGACAGGGGGCGCAGGAAGCAATCAGCCCCAGCATTTT
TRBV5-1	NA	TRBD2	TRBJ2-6	CATAGGNSGANVLTF	TGCGCCACAGCGGGGGGCAACTCTGGGGCCAACGTCCTGACTTTC
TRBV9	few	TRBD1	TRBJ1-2	CASSVTGGDYGYTF	TGTGCCAGCAGCGTTACAGGGGGCGACTATGGCTACACCTTC
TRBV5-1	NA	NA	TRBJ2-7	CASSFLASSYEQYF	TGCGCCAGCAGCTTCCTAGCGAGCTCCTACGAGCAGTACTTC
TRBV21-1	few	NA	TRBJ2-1	CASSKEAQSGPYNEQFF	TGTGCCAGCAGCAAAGAGGCACAGTCTGGGCCCTACAATGAGCAGTTCTTC
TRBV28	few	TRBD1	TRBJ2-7	CASSQGALGQYF	TGTGCCAGCAGCCAGGGGGCATTAGGGCAGTACTTC
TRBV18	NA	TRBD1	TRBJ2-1	CASSPQSGTGVNEQFF	TGTGCCAGCTCACCACAATCCGGGACAGGGGTCAATGAGCAGTTCTTC
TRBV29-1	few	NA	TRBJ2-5	CSVARQKETQYF	TGCAGCGTCGCGAGACAGAAAGAGACCCAGTACTTC
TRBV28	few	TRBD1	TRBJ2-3	CASRGLLGTAHLWDTQYF	TGTGCCAGCAGGGGGCTACTGGGGACAGCCCATCTGTGGGATACGCAGTATTTT
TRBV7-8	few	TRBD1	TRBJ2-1	CASTPGGQGYNEQFF	TGTGCCAGCACCCCGGGGGGACAGGGGTATAATGAGCAGTTCTTC
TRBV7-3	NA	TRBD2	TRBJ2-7	CASSLTGLAGEPYEQYF	TGTGCCAGCAGCTTAACAGGACTAGCGGGTGAACCCTACGAGCAGTACTTC
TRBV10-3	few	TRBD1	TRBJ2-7	CATSPGQGAYEQYF	TGTGCCACCTCCCCGGGACAGGGGGCCTACGAGCAGTACTTC
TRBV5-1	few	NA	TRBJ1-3	CASSLSREVNTIYF	TGCGCCAGCAGCTTGAGCCGGGAAGTAAACACCATATATTTT
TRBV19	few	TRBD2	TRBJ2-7	CASSIREGPYEQYF	TGTGCCAGTAGTATCCGGGAGGGACCCTACGAGCAGTACTTC
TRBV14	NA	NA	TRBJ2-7	CASSAQGYEQYF	TGTGCCAGCAGCGCCCAGGGGTACGAGCAGTACTTC
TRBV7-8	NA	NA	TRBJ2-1	CASSHLAASYNEQFF	TGTGCCAGCAGCCATTTAGCGGCTTCCTACAATGAGCAGTTCTTC
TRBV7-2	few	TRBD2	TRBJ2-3	CASSTRLSGVTDTQYF	TGTGCCAGCAGCACCCGGCTTAGCGGGGTCACAGATACGCAGTATTTT
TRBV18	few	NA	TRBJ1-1	CASSSRQAPTTEAFF	TGTGCCAGCTCGTCACGCCAGGCCCCGACCACTGAAGCTTTCTTT